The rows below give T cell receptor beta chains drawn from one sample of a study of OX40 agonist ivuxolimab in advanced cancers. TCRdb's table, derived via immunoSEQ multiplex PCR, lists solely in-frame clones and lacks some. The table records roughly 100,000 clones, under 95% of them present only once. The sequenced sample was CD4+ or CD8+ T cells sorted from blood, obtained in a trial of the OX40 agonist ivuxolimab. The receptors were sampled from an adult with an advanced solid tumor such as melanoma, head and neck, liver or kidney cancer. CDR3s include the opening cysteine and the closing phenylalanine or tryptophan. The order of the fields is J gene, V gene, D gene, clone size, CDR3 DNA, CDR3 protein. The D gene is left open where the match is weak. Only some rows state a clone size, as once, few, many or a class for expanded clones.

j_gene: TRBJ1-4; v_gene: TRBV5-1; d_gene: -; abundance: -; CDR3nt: TGCGCCAGCAGCTCCCAAAATGAAAAACTGTTTTTT; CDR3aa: CASSSQNEKLFF
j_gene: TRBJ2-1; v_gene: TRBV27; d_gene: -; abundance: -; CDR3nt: TGTGCCAGCAGTTTGACGCTTGGCAATGAGCAGTTCTTC; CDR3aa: CASSLTLGNEQFF
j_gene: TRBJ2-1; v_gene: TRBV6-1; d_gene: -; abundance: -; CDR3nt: TGTGCCAGCAGTAAAGTCCACATGGGAAATGAGCAGTTCTTC; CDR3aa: CASSKVHMGNEQFF
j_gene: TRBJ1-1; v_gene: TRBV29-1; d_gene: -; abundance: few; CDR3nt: TGCAGCACACGTCAGGGCCGTGAAGCTTTCTTT; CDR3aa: CSTRQGREAFF
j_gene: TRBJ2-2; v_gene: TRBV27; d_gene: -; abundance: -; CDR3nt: TGTGCCAGCAGTTTAGGGAACACCGGGGAGCTGTTTTTT; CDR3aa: CASSLGNTGELFF
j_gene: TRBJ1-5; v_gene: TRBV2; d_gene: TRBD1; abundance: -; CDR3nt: TGTGCCAGCAGTGACCTCCTTGGGACAGTTCTGAATCAGCCCCAGCATTTT; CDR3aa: CASSDLLGTVLNQPQHF
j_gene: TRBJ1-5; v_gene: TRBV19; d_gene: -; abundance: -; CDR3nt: TGTGCCAGTAGTTTAGGGAGGCAGCCCCAGCATTTT; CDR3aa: CASSLGRQPQHF
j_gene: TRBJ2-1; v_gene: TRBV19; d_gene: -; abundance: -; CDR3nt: TGTGCCAGTAGATTCGACCCAAGCTCCTACAATGAGCAGTTCTTC; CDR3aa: CASRFDPSSYNEQFF
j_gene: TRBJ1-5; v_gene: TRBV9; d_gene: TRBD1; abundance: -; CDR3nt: TGTGCCAGCAGCGTAGCGGGACAGGGGGATCCCCAGCATTTT; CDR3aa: CASSVAGQGDPQHF
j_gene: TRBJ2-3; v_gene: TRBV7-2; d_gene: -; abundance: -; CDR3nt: TGTGCCAGCAGCTTAGGAGGGCTTTTCACAGATACGCAGTATTTT; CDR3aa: CASSLGGLFTDTQYF
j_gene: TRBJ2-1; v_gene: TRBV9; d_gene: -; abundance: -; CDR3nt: TGTGCCAGCAGCGTAGGGGGGGATCAGCAGTTCTTC; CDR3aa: CASSVGGDQQFF